This T cell receptor (beta chain) was observed in a study of blood T cell repertoires in COVID-19. The table came from immunoSEQ multiplex PCR; TCRdb's copy has only in-frame clones and leaves some out. Counted here are under 250,000 clones, roughly 82% occurring once; the ten biggest clones make up about 5.4%. This receptor was obtained from a woman older than 75 with COVID-19, enrolled during active disease. Sequenced material: peripheral blood.

The chain's CDR3 is CASSYAGTDPLEQYF. The CDR3 DNA reads TGTGCCAGCAGTTACGCTGGGACAGACCCTTTGGAGCAGTACTTC. The chain joins TRBV6-2 or TRBV6-3 to TRBJ2-7; the match to TRBD1 covers 7 bases. V was pared by 2 bases and J by 7 bases, with 11 bases of the junction left unmatched. The germline CDR1 and CDR2 sequences are MNHEY and SVGEGT. This CDR3 region has 15 residues.